The text below deals with one TCR beta chain. Its cognate antigen is unknown. This sample was included in a study of shared clonotypes between healthy human individuals. As handled by the study authors: Junction-only sequences without quality scores were provided by ImmunoSEQ, so filtering was different. Sequencing was performed with immunoSEQ multiplex PCR; in TCRdb, only in-frame clones are kept and a portion is missing. V, J and clone size were drawn from that table, and D and trimming were deduced from the DNA. The top ten hold roughly 0.35% of the sample, which has 1,400,000 or so clones, less than 99% seen once. General study points: Generation probabilities were higher for clonotypes shared across all four sorted-subset donors than for unshared ones. The sampled material consisted only of blood, and tissue repertoires are likely to differ.

Naive CD45RA+ and memory CD45RA-negative subsets were split from CD4+ cells. This CDR3 has 11 amino acids. Per germline, CDR1 SGDLS and CDR2 YYNGEE. V lost 2 bases, J lost 6 bases, and 4 bases lay in between. Sequencing was performed on naive CD4+ T cells sorted from blood. Indicated subset: CD45RA+ positively selected. The TCR sequence derives from a man younger than 40 in good health. The rearrangement joins TRBV9 to TRBJ2-3, with D hard to call. This CDR3 reads CASSVQDTQYF. DNA of the CDR3: TGTGCCAGCAGCGTTCAGGATACGCAGTATTTT.